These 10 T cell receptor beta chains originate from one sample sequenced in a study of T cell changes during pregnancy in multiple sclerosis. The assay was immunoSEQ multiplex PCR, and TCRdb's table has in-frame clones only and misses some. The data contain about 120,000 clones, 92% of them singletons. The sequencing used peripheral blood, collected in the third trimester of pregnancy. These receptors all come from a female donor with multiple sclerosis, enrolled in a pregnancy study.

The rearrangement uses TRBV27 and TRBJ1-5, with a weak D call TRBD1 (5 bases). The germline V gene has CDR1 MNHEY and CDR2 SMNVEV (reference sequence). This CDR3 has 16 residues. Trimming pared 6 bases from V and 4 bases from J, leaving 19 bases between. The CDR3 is CASRLRGGSFNQPQHF. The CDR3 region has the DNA TGTGCCAGCAGATTACGCGGGGGTTCCTTTAATCAGCCCCAGCATTTT.

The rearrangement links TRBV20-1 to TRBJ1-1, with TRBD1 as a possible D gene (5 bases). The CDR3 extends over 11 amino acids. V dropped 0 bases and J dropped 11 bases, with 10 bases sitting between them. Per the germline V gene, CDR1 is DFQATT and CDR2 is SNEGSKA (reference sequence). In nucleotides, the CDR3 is TGCAGTGCTAGAGAAACAGGATCCGCTTTCTTT. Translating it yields CSARETGSAFF.

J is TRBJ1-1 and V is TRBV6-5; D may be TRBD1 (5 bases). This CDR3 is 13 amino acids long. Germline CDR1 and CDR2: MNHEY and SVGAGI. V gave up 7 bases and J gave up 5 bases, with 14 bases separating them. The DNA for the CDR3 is TGTGCCAGCAATCGGGGGGAGGGAACTGAAGCTTTCTTT. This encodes CASNRGEGTEAFF.

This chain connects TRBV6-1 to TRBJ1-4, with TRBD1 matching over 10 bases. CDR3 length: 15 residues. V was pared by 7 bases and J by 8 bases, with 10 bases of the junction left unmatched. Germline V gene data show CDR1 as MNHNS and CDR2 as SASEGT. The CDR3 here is CASNLGTGDEEKLFF. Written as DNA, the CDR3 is TGTGCCAGCAACTTAGGGACAGGGGATGAGGAAAAACTGTTTTTT.

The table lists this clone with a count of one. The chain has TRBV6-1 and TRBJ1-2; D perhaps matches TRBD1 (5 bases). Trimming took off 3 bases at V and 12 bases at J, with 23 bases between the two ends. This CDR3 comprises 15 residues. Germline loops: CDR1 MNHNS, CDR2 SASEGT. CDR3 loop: CASSELTLGQGHHTF. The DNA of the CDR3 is TGTGCCAGCAGTGAGCTAACCTTGGGGCAGGGCCATCACACCTTC.

CDR3 sequence reads: CASSEATSGGSMTGELFF. In DNA, the CDR3 is TGTGCCAGCAGTGAAGCTACTAGCGGGGGTTCAATGACCGGGGAGCTGTTTTTT. The J gene is TRBJ2-2, the V gene TRBV6-1; 11 bases are shared with TRBD2. The CDR3 contains 18 residues. Germline CDR1 reads MNHNS; CDR2 reads SASEGT. The J segment lost 5 bases and the V segment lost 0 bases, leaving 8 bases of the junction unmatched.

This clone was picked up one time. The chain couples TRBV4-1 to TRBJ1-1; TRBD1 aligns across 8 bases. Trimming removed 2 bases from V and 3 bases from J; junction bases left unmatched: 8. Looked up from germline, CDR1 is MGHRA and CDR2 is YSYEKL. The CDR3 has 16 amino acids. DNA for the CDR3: TGCGCCAGCAGCCAAAGGGTGCAGGGGGCGGACACTGAAGCTTTCTTT. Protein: CASSQRVQGADTEAFF.

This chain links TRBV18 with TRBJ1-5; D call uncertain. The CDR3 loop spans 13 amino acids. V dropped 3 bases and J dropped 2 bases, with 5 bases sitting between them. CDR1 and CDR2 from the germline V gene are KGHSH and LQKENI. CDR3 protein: CASSPQGNQPQHF. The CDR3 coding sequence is TGTGCCAGCTCACCGCAGGGCAATCAGCCCCAGCATTTT. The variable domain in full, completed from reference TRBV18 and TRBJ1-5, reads NAGVMQNPRHLVRRRGQEARLRCSPMKGHSHVYWYRQLPEEGLKFMVYLQKENIIDESGMPKERFSAEFPKEGPSILRIQQVVRGDSAAYFCASSPQGNQPQHFGDGTRLSIL.

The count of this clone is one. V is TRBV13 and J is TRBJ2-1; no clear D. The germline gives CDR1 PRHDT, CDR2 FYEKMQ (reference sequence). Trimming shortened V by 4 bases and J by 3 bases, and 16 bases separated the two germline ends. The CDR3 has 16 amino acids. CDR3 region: CASSSALDRHYNEQFF. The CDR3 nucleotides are TGTGCCAGCAGCTCCGCCCTAGACCGGCACTACAATGAGCAGTTCTTC.

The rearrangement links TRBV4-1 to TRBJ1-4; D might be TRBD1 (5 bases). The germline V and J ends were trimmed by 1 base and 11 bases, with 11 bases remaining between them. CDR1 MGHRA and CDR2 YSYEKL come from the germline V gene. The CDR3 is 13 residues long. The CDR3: CASSQVGPGKLFF. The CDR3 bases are TGCGCCAGCAGCCAAGTAGGTCCAGGGAAACTGTTTTTT.